This entry features one T cell receptor beta chain sequence. Its specificity is not known. The data originate from a study of T cell responses to AZD1222 COVID-19 vaccine. Some clones are missing from TCRdb's copy, which holds only in-frame ones; the method was immunoSEQ multiplex PCR. The profile covers 90,000 to 120,000 clones, with roughly nine tenths appearing a single time and less than 4% taken by the ten largest. Study-wide results and caveats: The number of AZD1222 recipients seropositive at baseline was only five or six. Variant regions that are unmutated are reportedly the target of nearly half of spike-specific TCRs. Distributed over spike, vaccine-associated CD4 TCRs predominated at 160-218 and 743-854. Donors were chiefly white British, with a greater number of females, and clonal diversity was perhaps underestimated.

Germline values: CDR1 LNHDA, CDR2 SQIVND (reference sequence). The trim removed 5 bases at V and 8 bases at J, leaving 15 bases unmatched. This CDR3 has 16 amino acids. The chain uses TRBV19 and TRBJ2-1; TRBD2 aligns across 7 bases. The sample here was peripheral blood, taken on day 0 of MenACWY control vaccination. This clonotype was sampled from an adult in good health. CDR3 in DNA: TGTGCCAGTAGTCCGTGGCAGCGGGGAGGCATCCATGAGCAGTTCTTC. It yields the protein CASSPWQRGGIHEQFF.